The 8 T cell receptor beta chains given below trace back to one sample, sequenced in a study of cytomegalovirus exposure and HLA in healthy donors. The primer mix had 60 Vbeta and 13 Jbeta primers. Sequencing used immunoSEQ multiplex PCR; TCRdb keeps in-frame clones, though not all of them. Listed are about 200,000 clones; approximately 0.98% falls within the top ten. The material sequenced was PBMCs. The receptor set was obtained from a woman aged 30 to 39 in good health and CMV-seropositive.

The chain couples TRBV10-3 to TRBJ2-1; perhaps TRBD2 as D (6 bases). The V gene's germline CDR1 is ENHRY and CDR2 SYGVKD. V gave up 4 bases and J gave up 1 base, with 11 bases separating them. The CDR3 loop spans 15 amino acids. The CDR3, as DNA: TGTGCCATCAGTGGCCAGCGGGCATCCTACAATGAGCAGTTCTTC. Protein: CAISGQRASYNEQFF.

The chain carries TRBV18 and TRBJ2-7, with a weak D call TRBD2 (6 bases). Germline V gives CDR1 KGHSH, CDR2 LQKENI. V shed 4 bases and J shed 3 bases, with 13 bases lying between them. The CDR3 covers 14 residues. The CDR3 bases are TGTGCCAGCTCACGAACCGGGAGAAACTACGAGCAGTACTTC. Amino acid sequence: CASSRTGRNYEQYF.

This chain joins TRBV7-9 and TRBJ2-7; weak D call: TRBD1 (6 bases). The germline gives CDR1 SEHNR, CDR2 FQNEAQ (reference sequence). V lost 4 bases to trimming and J lost 3 bases, with 16 bases between them. The CDR3 has 15 residues. The CDR3 DNA sequence: TGTGCCAGCAGCTCGCAGGGGAAGGGGTACTACGAGCAGTACTTC. As protein: CASSSQGKGYYEQYF. Filled out from reference TRBV7-9 and TRBJ2-7, the complete variable domain reads DTGVSQNPRHKITKRGQNVTFRCDPISEHNRLYWYRQTLGQGPEFLTYFQNEAQLEKSRLLSDRFSAERPKGSFSTLEIQRTEQGDSAMYLCASSSQGKGYYEQYFGPGTRLTVT.

The chain carries TRBV4-1 and TRBJ1-1; 8 nucleotides match TRBD1. The CDR3 has 16 residues. Germline loops: CDR1 MGHRA, CDR2 YSYEKL. V lost 0 bases, J lost 2 bases, and 5 bases stayed unmatched. DNA for the CDR3: TGCGCCAGCAGCCAAGATCCCGCAGGGGGCAACACTGAAGCTTTCTTT. Its protein product is CASSQDPAGGNTEAFF.

The DNA of the CDR3 is TGTGCCAGCAGTTTACGGGGCACTGAAGCTTTCTTT. Its protein is CASSLRGTEAFF. The V and J genes are TRBV27 and TRBJ1-1; D gene unclear. CDR3 size: 12 residues. V lost 2 bases, J lost 4 bases, and 5 bases lay in between. Germline CDR1 reads MNHEY; CDR2 reads SMNVEV (reference sequence).

The chain couples TRBV6-6 to TRBJ1-3; no definite D call. There are 13 residues in the CDR3. V lost 4 bases and J lost 4, with 8 bases in between. The germline V gene encodes CDR1 MNHNY and CDR2 SVGAGI (reference sequence). CDR3 nucleotides: TGTGCCAGCAGTTCCTCCACAGGAAACACCATATATTTT. It yields the protein CASSSSTGNTIYF.

The rearrangement joins TRBV7-9 to TRBJ1-2; D is ambiguous. The ends were cut back, 5 bases at V and 0 bases at J, with 7 bases in the middle. This CDR3 is built from 13 residues. Per germline, CDR1 SEHNR and CDR2 FQNEAQ (reference sequence). The CDR3 nucleotides read TGTGCCAGCAGCATCGTCTCTAACTATGGCTACACCTTC. This gives the protein CASSIVSNYGYTF. Based on the CDR3 plus reference TRBV7-9 and TRBJ1-2, the full variable domain is DTGVSQNPRHKITKRGQNVTFRCDPISEHNRLYWYRQTLGQGPEFLTYFQNEAQLEKSRLLSDRFSAERPKGSFSTLEIQRTEQGDSAMYLCASSIVSNYGYTFGSGTRLTVV.

DNA of the CDR3: TGTGCCAGCAGTCTACGTACCCTGGGACAGGGGGCGGCCTCCCGGCGCCTAGCTAACTATGGCTACACCTTC. The encoded protein is CASSLRTLGQGAASRRLANYGYTF. The chain carries TRBV27 and TRBJ1-2; 12 positions match TRBD1. The germline CDR1 and CDR2 sequences are MNHEY and SMNVEV (reference sequence). The CDR3 totals 24 residues. The V segment lost 5 bases and the J segment 0 bases; nucleotides outside the gene matches: 28.